What follows are 24 T cell receptor beta chains derived from one specimen sequenced in a study of shared clonotypes between healthy human individuals. Generated by immunoSEQ multiplex PCR, the TCRdb table keeps only in-frame clones and is missing some. The table includes fewer than 100,000 clones, approximately 61% detected once. The sequenced sample consisted of memory CD8+ T cells sorted from blood. Subset denoted: CD45RO+ cells pooled with CCR7-negative TemRA cells. The origin of the receptors is a man aged 25-45 years in good health.

By share of the sample, this clone is medium-sized. The chain combines TRBV25-1 with TRBJ1-1; TRBD1 aligns across 8 bases. CDR3 size: 14 residues. V was pared by 3 bases and J by 4 bases, with 4 bases of the junction left unmatched. Germline loops: CDR1 MGHDK, CDR2 SYGVNS. CDR3 DNA sequence: TGTGCCAGCAGTGATGCCCAGGGGGCCACTGAAGCTTTCTTT. Translating gives CASSDAQGATEAFF.

The chain uses TRBV14 and TRBJ2-7; D might be TRBD2 (6 bases). Trimming took 3 bases from V and 4 from J, leaving 19 bases between them. Germline-derived CDR1 and CDR2 are SGHDN and FVKESK. CDR3 size: 16 residues. DNA for the CDR3: TGTGCCAGCAGCCAGGATGGGACTGCCTGGGTATACGAGCAGTACTTC. It yields the protein CASSQDGTAWVYEQYF.

The rearrangement joins TRBV7-9 to TRBJ2-1; 10 nucleotides line up with TRBD2. Germline trimming cut 7 bases from V and 0 bases from J; bases unmatched to any gene: 6. The CDR3 spans 16 residues. Germline V gene sequence: CDR1 SEHNR, CDR2 FQNEAQ (reference sequence). The DNA for the CDR3 is TGTGCCAGCACCGGTAGCGGGGGGAGCTCCTACAATGAGCAGTTCTTC. Amino acids: CASTGSGGSSYNEQFF.

The chain uses TRBV2 and TRBJ2-7; 11 positions match TRBD2. CDR1 is SNHLY, CDR2 FYNNEI, per germline. The ends lost 5 bases at V and 4 bases at J; junction bases unmatched: 13. This CDR3 has 17 residues. The CDR3: CASSTSLLAGDLYEQYF. Here the CDR3 DNA reads TGTGCCAGCAGTACTTCCTTACTAGCGGGAGATTTGTACGAGCAGTACTTC.

For this clone: Other nucleotide sequences in the sample specify the same CDR3. This chain uses TRBV7-8 with TRBJ2-1; D remains ambiguous. The CDR3 totals 15 residues. With 1 base removed from V and 2 bases from J, the gap between germline ends came to 9 bases. The germline gives CDR1 SGHVS, CDR2 FQNEAQ. The CDR3 DNA follows: TGTGCCAGCAGCTTAGGGCCCAGTCCCTACAATGAGCAGTTCTTC. Translating it yields CASSLGPSPYNEQFF. Complete variable domain (other parts from reference TRBV7-8 and TRBJ2-1): GAGVSQSPRYKVAKRGQDVALRCDPISGHVSLFWYQQALGQGPEFLTYFQNEAQLDKSGLPSDRFFAERPEGSVSTLKIQRTQQEDSAVYLCASSLGPSPYNEQFFGPGTRLTVL.

The chain uses TRBV29-1 and TRBJ2-2; possibly TRBD1 for D (6 bases). V was trimmed by 5 bases and J by 1 base, leaving 8 bases between them. CDR1 and CDR2 from the germline V gene are SQVTM and ANQGSEA. The CDR3 is made up of 13 amino acids. CDR3 sequence reads: CSVLTGNTGELFF. The CDR3 coding sequence is TGCAGCGTTTTGACAGGGAACACCGGGGAGCTGTTTTTT.

This clone was observed a single time. The chain carries TRBV2 and TRBJ1-5; the D is unclear. The germline V gene encodes CDR1 SNHLY and CDR2 FYNNEI. Trimming took off 2 bases at V and 4 bases at J, with 6 bases between the two ends. This CDR3 region has 13 residues. The CDR3 nucleotides are TGTGCCAGCAGTGAAAGGGAGAATCAGCCCCAGCATTTT. Amino acids: CASSERENQPQHF. The full variable domain, its missing parts supplied by reference TRBV2 and TRBJ1-5, is EPEVTQTPSHQVTQMGQEVILRCVPISNHLYFYWYRQILGQKVEFLVSFYNNEISEKSEIFDDQFSVERPDGSNFTLKIRSTKLEDSAMYFCASSERENQPQHFGDGTRLSIL.

In its sample, this clone was seen a few times. This chain connects TRBV6-4 to TRBJ2-6; a possible D gene is TRBD1 (6 bases). Germline V CDR1 and CDR2: MRHNA, SNTAGT. This CDR3 comprises 18 residues. Trimming left V 0 bases short and J 4 bases short, with 16 bases between. The CDR3 here is CASSDSTGSSQGANVLTF. The CDR3 DNA reads as TGTGCCAGCAGTGACTCGACAGGTAGTTCGCAAGGGGCCAACGTCCTGACTTTC.

This clone has a handful of counts. This chain joins TRBV2 and TRBJ2-1; D is uncertain. Germline values: CDR1 SNHLY, CDR2 FYNNEI. The V end lost 5 bases, the J end lost 5 bases, and 16 bases lay between the germline ends. The CDR3 sequence is 15 residues long. The DNA of the CDR3 is TGTGCCAGCAGTAACCTGGATTCGCAGAACAATGAGCAGTTCTTC. This translates into CASSNLDSQNNEQFF.

Details on this clone: An end of the junction differs from the germline gene, which may be a read error. The rearrangement joins TRBV14 to TRBJ2-7; a possible D gene is TRBD1 (6 bases). Germline V CDR1 and CDR2: SGHDN, FVKESK. The CDR3 is 15 amino acids. In DNA, the CDR3 is TGTGTCAGCAGCCAGGGGAGTGGATTCTCCTACGAGCAGTACTTC. It yields the protein CVSSQGSGFSYEQYF.

The genes are TRBV10-3 and TRBJ2-7; 7 bases map to TRBD2. Trimming removed 6 bases from V and 2 bases from J; junction bases left unmatched: 13. Germline CDR1 is ENHRY and CDR2 is SYGVKD. CDR3 length: 16 amino acids. This CDR3 reads CAISQPSGTRTYEQYF. CDR3 nucleotide sequence: TGTGCCATCAGCCAGCCCAGCGGGACGCGTACCTACGAGCAGTACTTC.

The rearrangement joins TRBV5-4 to TRBJ2-2; TRBD2 agrees at 14 bases. Germline V gene sequence: CDR1 SGHNT, CDR2 YYREEE (reference sequence). V trimming: 5 bases; J trimming: 7 bases; junction bases outside the gene matches: 7. The CDR3 has 16 amino acids. CDR3 DNA: TGTGCCAGCAGAGGGGGACTAGCGGGAGTTCACGGGGAGCTGTTTTTT. Protein sequence: CASRGGLAGVHGELFF.

This clone turned up a few times. This sequence joins TRBV10-3 and TRBJ2-1; 9 positions agree with TRBD2. V lost 3 bases, J lost 1 base, and 7 bases stayed unmatched. The CDR3 runs 17 residues. Per germline, CDR1 ENHRY and CDR2 SYGVKD. The CDR3, as DNA: TGTGCCATCAGTGATTGGGTAGCGGGAGCATCCTACAATGAGCAGTTCTTC. As protein: CAISDWVAGASYNEQFF.

The genes are TRBV28 and TRBJ2-5; maybe TRBD2 (5 bases). The CDR3 runs to 12 residues. The ends were cut back, 8 bases at V and 7 bases at J, with 14 bases in the middle. In germline, CDR1 is MDHEN, CDR2 SYDVKM. The CDR3 sequence is CASEGTVATQYF. For the CDR3, the DNA is TGTGCCAGCGAGGGAACTGTGGCGACCCAGTACTTC.

The V and J genes are TRBV14 and TRBJ2-1; TRBD1 agrees at 7 bases. Germline V gene sequence: CDR1 SGHDN, CDR2 FVKESK. Trimming cost V 4 bases and J 3 bases; bases outside gene matches: 9. This CDR3 has 16 amino acids. The CDR3 DNA sequence: TGTGCCAGCAGCCCCATCAGGACAGGCCTCTACAATGAGCAGTTCTTC. As protein: CASSPIRTGLYNEQFF.

This chain joins TRBV28 and TRBJ2-3, with D hard to call. V was clipped by 2 bases and J by 2 bases, with 11 bases between them. Germline V lookup: CDR1 MDHEN, CDR2 SYDVKM. This CDR3 is built from 15 residues. DNA for the CDR3: TGTGCCAGCAGTTTAGATCGGCGTAACACAGATACGCAGTATTTT. Translation: CASSLDRRNTDTQYF.

This clone came up a few times. This sequence joins TRBV28 and TRBJ2-2; D possibly corresponds to TRBD2 (6 bases). This CDR3 is built from 11 residues. Germline CDR1 reads MDHEN; CDR2 reads SYDVKM. Trimming shortened V by 11 bases and J by 7 bases, and 11 bases separated the two germline ends. CDR3 region: CAGGRNGELFF. CDR3 DNA sequence: TGTGCCGGAGGGAGGAACGGGGAGCTGTTTTTT.

J is TRBJ2-2 and V is TRBV6-5; D unresolved. CDR3 length: 12 amino acids. Per the germline V gene, CDR1 is MNHEY and CDR2 is SVGAGI. Trimming took 5 bases from V and 5 from J, leaving 6 bases between them. The CDR3 DNA follows: TGTGCCAGCAGTGCTATTACCGGGGAGCTGTTTTTT. This encodes CASSAITGELFF.

This chain connects TRBV10-3 to TRBJ2-2; TRBD2 matches 10 bases. Germline loops: CDR1 ENHRY, CDR2 SYGVKD. V shed 3 bases, J shed 6 bases, and the junction held 10 bases outside the gene matches. The CDR3 sequence is 17 residues long. CDR3 DNA: TGTGCCATCAGTGATGGCCTAGCGGGAGAAAGGGCCGGGGAGCTGTTTTTT. Protein sequence: CAISDGLAGERAGELFF.

This clone turned up a few times. This chain joins TRBV4-2 and TRBJ2-3; D gene uncertain. The V gene's germline CDR1 is LGHNA and CDR2 YNFKEQ. V was pared by 0 bases and J by 4 bases, with 20 bases between. The CDR3 sequence is 18 residues long. This chain's CDR3 is CASSQDLPVGVGSDTQYF. The CDR3 DNA sequence: TGTGCCAGCAGCCAAGATCTTCCCGTTGGGGTAGGGTCAGATACGCAGTATTTT.

This clone was counted only a few times. The chain carries TRBV28 and TRBJ2-7; no reliable D call. Germline V gene lookup returns CDR1 MDHEN and CDR2 SYDVKM. This CDR3 spans 12 amino acids. The CDR3 sequence: CGTADDSYEQYF. DNA for the CDR3: TGTGGGACGGCGGACGATTCCTACGAGCAGTACTTC.

The sample holds many counts of this clone. The J gene is TRBJ2-7, the V gene TRBV7-9, with a possible D match to TRBD1 (5 bases). The CDR3 is 15 amino acids. The V end was cut by 4 bases, the J end by 2 bases, with 15 bases between. CDR1 is SEHNR and CDR2 is FQNEAQ in the germline V gene (reference sequence). Written as DNA, the CDR3 is TGTGCCAGCAGCTACTCAGGGCCAGGTACCTACGAGCAGTACTTC. It specifies CASSYSGPGTYEQYF.

The chain carries TRBV30 and TRBJ1-5; D is unclear. Trimming stripped 0 bases from V and 0 bases from J, with 6 bases between. The CDR3 is 14 amino acids. In germline, CDR1 is GTSNPN, CDR2 SVGIG (reference sequence). This CDR3 is CAWSVGNSNQPQHF. The DNA of the CDR3 is TGTGCCTGGAGTGTGGGAAATAGCAATCAGCCCCAGCATTTT.

Only a few counts were recorded for this clone. This chain connects TRBV19 to TRBJ1-1, with 10 positions matching TRBD1. Germline V gene sequence: CDR1 LNHDA, CDR2 SQIVND (reference sequence). J gave up 6 bases and V 7 bases, and 5 bases lay outside the gene matches. The CDR3 is 13 amino acids. Here the CDR3 DNA reads TGTGCCAGTAAAAGACAGGGGGCGGCTGAAGCTTTCTTT. The encoded protein is CASKRQGAAEAFF.